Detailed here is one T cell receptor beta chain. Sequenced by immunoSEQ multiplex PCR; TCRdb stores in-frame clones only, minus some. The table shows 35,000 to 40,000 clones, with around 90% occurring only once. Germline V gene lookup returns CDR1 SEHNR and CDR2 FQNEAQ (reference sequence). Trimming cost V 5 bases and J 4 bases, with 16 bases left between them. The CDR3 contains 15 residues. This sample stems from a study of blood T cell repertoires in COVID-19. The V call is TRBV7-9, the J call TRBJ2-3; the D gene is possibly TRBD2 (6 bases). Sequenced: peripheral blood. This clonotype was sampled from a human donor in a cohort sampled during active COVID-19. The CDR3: CASSPPAERADTQYF. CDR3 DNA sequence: TGTGCCAGCAGCCCCCCCGCCGAGCGGGCAGATACGCAGTATTTT.